The T cell receptor beta chain under discussion was sequenced for a study of T-cell memory formation after mild COVID-19. Overall study results and limits: Clones that contracted clustered mainly in CM and EM if CD4+ and in EMRA if CD8+.

This clonotype showed up just a few times. Its antigen is not identified. TCRdb used MiXCR to reprocess the 5' RACE reads, holding one entry per CDR3 protein. The sample gives about 57,000 distinct CDR3 sequences, 10% to 15% of which show up once; about 25% is in the top ten. The sequenced sample was PBMCs or a T cell subset sorted from them (not recorded which). The source of this sequence is a man between 18 and 29 years old who had mild COVID-19 (a few samples of this study predate the infection). Cell type and time point are not known.

Here the CDR3 reads CASSQLVMVAGASATNEKLFF. CDR3 sequence (DNA): TGCGCCAGCAGCCAACTTGTGATGGTCGCAGGGGCGAGTGCAACTAATGAAAAACTGTTTTTT. The J gene is TRBJ1-4, the V gene TRBV4-3, with TRBD1 as a possible D gene (6 bases). Germline CDR1 is LGHNA and CDR2 is YSLEER. The CDR3 sequence is 21 residues long. V shed 2 bases and J shed 0 bases, with 25 bases lying between them.